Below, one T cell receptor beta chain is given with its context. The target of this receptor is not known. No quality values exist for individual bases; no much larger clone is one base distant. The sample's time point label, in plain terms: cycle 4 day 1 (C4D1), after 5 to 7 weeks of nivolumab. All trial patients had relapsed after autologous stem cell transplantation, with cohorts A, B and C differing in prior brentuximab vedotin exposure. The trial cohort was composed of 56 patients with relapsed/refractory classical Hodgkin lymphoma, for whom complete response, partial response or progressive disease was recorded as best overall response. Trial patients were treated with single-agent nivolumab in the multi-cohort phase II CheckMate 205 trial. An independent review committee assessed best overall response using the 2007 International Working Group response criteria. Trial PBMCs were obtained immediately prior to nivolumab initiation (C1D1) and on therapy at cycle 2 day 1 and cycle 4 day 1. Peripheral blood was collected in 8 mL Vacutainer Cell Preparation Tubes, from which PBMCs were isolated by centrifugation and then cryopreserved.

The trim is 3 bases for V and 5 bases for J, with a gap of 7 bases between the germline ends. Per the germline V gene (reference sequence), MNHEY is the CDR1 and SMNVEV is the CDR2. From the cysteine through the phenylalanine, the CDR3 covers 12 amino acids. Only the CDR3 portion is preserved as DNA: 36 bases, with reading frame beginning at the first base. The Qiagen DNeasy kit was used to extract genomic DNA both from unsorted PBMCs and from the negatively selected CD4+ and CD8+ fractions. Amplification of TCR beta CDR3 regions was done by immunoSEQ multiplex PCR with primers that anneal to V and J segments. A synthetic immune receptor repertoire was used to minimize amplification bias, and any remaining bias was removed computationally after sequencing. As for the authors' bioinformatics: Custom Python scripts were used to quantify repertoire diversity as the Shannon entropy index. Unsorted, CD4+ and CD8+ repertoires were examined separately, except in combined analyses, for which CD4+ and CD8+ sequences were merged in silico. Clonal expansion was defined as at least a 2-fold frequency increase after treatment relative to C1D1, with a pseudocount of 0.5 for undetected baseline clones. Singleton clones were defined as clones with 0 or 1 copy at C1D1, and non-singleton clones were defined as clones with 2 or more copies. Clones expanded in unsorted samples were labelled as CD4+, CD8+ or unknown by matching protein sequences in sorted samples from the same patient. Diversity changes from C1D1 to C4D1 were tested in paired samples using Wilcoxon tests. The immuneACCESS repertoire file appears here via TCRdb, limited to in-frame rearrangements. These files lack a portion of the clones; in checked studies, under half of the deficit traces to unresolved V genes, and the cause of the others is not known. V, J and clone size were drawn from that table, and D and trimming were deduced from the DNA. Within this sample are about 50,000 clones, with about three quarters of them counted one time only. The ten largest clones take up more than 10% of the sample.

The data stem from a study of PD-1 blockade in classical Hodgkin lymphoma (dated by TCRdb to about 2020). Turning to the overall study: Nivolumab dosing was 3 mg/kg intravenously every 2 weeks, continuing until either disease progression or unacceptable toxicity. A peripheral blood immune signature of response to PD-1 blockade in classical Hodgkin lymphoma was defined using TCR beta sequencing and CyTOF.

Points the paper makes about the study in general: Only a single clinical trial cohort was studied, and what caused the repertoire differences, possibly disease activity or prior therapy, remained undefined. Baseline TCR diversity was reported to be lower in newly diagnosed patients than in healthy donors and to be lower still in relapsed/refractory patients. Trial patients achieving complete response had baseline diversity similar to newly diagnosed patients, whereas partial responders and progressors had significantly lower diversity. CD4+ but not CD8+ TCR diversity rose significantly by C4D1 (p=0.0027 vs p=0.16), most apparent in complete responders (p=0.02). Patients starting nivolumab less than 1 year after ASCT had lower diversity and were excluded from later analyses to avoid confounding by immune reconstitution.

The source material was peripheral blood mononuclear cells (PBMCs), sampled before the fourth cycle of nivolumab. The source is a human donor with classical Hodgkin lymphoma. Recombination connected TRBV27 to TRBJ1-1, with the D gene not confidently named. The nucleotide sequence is TGTGCCAGCAGTTTTATGGGGACTGAAGCTTTCTTT. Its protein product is CASSFMGTEAFF.